Listed below are T cell receptor beta chains from one sample, sequenced in a study of T cell responses to AZD1222 COVID-19 vaccine. The data were produced by immunoSEQ multiplex PCR, yet TCRdb's version contains in-frame clones alone and is incomplete. The data show fewer than 120,000 clones, 94% seen once. The starting material was peripheral blood, obtained 28 days after the second AZD1222 dose. The origin of the receptors is an adult who received the AZD1222 COVID-19 vaccine. CDR3s include the opening cysteine and the closing phenylalanine or tryptophan. A D gene is named only where the DNA matches it firmly. Clone sizes are given selectively: once, few, many, or a class where the clone is expanded.

CDR3: CASSSSYEQYF
DNA: TGTGCCAGTTCTAGCTCCTACGAGCAGTACTTC
J: TRBJ2-7
V: TRBV19
size: -
D: -

CDR3: CASSPGGSTDTQYF
DNA: TGTGCCAGCAGTCCGGGGGGAAGCACAGATACGCAGTATTTT
J: TRBJ2-3
V: TRBV11-3
size: -
D: TRBD2

CDR3: CASIRPGEGYNEQFF
DNA: TGTGCCAGCATCCGGCCGGGAGAGGGGTACAATGAGCAGTTCTTC
J: TRBJ2-1
V: TRBV7-9
size: -
D: -

CDR3: CASSLEYGYTF
DNA: TGTGCCAGCAGCTTAGAATATGGCTACACCTTC
J: TRBJ1-2
V: TRBV5-6
size: -
D: -

CDR3: CAISGRGNEQFF
DNA: TGTGCCATCAGTGGTCGAGGGAATGAGCAGTTCTTC
J: TRBJ2-1
V: TRBV10-3
size: -
D: -

CDR3: CASSLQGGNEQFF
DNA: TGTGCCAGCAGCTTGCAAGGGGGCAATGAGCAGTTCTTC
J: TRBJ2-1
V: TRBV11-3
size: -
D: -

CDR3: CASSQDGGDRAEPGELFF
DNA: TGCGCCAGCAGCCAAGATGGGGGGGACAGGGCCGAGCCCGGGGAGCTGTTTTTT
J: TRBJ2-2
V: TRBV4-1
size: -
D: TRBD1

CDR3: CASSGPRYTEAFF
DNA: TGTGCCAGCAGTGGGCCAAGGTACACTGAAGCTTTCTTT
J: TRBJ1-1
V: TRBV28
size: -
D: -

CDR3: CASNQDRGQYSPLHF
DNA: TGTGCCAGCAACCAGGACAGGGGGCAATATTCACCCCTCCACTTT
J: TRBJ1-6
V: TRBV2
size: -
D: TRBD1

CDR3: CASSLGLAGASYEQYF
DNA: TGTGCCAGCAGCTTGGGACTAGCGGGGGCCTCCTACGAGCAGTACTTC
J: TRBJ2-7
V: TRBV5-4
size: -
D: TRBD2

CDR3: CASSESAVRRNTEAFF
DNA: TGCGCCAGCAGTGAGTCGGCAGTTAGAAGGAACACTGAAGCTTTCTTT
J: TRBJ1-1
V: TRBV10-1
size: -
D: -

CDR3: CASTRQGQGSATNEKLFF
DNA: TGTGCCAGCACCAGACAGGGTCAGGGAAGTGCAACTAATGAAAAACTGTTTTTT
J: TRBJ1-4
V: TRBV2
size: -
D: TRBD1

CDR3: CASSQPVTGGNTEAFF
DNA: TGCGCCAGCAGCCAACCCGTAACAGGGGGAAACACTGAAGCTTTCTTT
J: TRBJ1-1
V: TRBV4-1
size: once
D: TRBD1

CDR3: CASSFDGKTSSYEQYF
DNA: TGTGCCAGCAGCTTTGACGGAAAGACAAGCTCCTACGAGCAGTACTTC
J: TRBJ2-7
V: TRBV11-3
size: once
D: -

CDR3: CASTLGPWEGEAFF
DNA: TGTGCCAGCACCCTGGGCCCCTGGGAAGGGGAAGCTTTCTTT
J: TRBJ1-1
V: TRBV28
size: -
D: -

CDR3: CASRALDHESPLHF
DNA: TGTGCCAGCAGAGCCCTTGATCATGAGTCACCCCTCCACTTT
J: TRBJ1-6
V: TRBV4-2
size: -
D: -

CDR3: CASQAPGDRETQYF
DNA: TGTGCCAGCCAAGCGCCAGGGGACCGGGAGACCCAGTACTTC
J: TRBJ2-5
V: TRBV18
size: -
D: -

CDR3: CASSLDGHLNTEAFF
DNA: TGCGCCAGCAGCTTGGATGGACACCTGAACACTGAAGCTTTCTTT
J: TRBJ1-1
V: TRBV5-1
size: -
D: -

CDR3: CASSVGGAERNTEAFF
DNA: TGTGCCAGCAGCGTGGGGGGGGCCGAGAGGAACACTGAAGCTTTCTTT
J: TRBJ1-1
V: TRBV11-2
size: -
D: -

CDR3: CASSVIRDYSNQPQHF
DNA: TGTGCCAGCAGTGTTATTAGAGATTATAGCAATCAGCCCCAGCATTTT
J: TRBJ1-5
V: TRBV2
size: -
D: -

CDR3: CASSFRDTRQNSPLHF
DNA: TGTGCCAGTTCTTTCCGGGACACCCGTCAAAATTCACCCCTCCACTTT
J: TRBJ1-6
V: TRBV19
size: -
D: -

CDR3: CASGTGIQETQYF
DNA: TGTGCCAGTGGGACAGGAATTCAAGAGACCCAGTACTTC
J: TRBJ2-5
V: TRBV19
size: -
D: TRBD1

CDR3: CASSSRDPNTEAFF
DNA: TGTGCCAGCAGCTCCCGGGATCCGAACACTGAAGCTTTCTTT
J: TRBJ1-1
V: TRBV9
size: -
D: -

CDR3: CASMGQGFLNEQFF
DNA: TGTGCCAGCATGGGACAGGGGTTTTTAAATGAGCAGTTCTTC
J: TRBJ2-1
V: TRBV11-2
size: -
D: TRBD1

CDR3: CASRRGGAGNQPQHF
DNA: TGTGCCAGCAGGCGGGGGGGCGCGGGAAATCAGCCCCAGCATTTT
J: TRBJ1-5
V: TRBV6-5
size: once
D: -

CDR3: CASIIPGNTEAFF
DNA: TGTGCCAGCATAATTCCAGGGAACACTGAAGCTTTCTTT
J: TRBJ1-1
V: TRBV12-3/TRBV12-4
size: -
D: -

CDR3: CASKDYNEQFF
DNA: TGCGCCAGCAAGGATTACAATGAGCAGTTCTTC
J: TRBJ2-1
V: TRBV5-1
size: -
D: -